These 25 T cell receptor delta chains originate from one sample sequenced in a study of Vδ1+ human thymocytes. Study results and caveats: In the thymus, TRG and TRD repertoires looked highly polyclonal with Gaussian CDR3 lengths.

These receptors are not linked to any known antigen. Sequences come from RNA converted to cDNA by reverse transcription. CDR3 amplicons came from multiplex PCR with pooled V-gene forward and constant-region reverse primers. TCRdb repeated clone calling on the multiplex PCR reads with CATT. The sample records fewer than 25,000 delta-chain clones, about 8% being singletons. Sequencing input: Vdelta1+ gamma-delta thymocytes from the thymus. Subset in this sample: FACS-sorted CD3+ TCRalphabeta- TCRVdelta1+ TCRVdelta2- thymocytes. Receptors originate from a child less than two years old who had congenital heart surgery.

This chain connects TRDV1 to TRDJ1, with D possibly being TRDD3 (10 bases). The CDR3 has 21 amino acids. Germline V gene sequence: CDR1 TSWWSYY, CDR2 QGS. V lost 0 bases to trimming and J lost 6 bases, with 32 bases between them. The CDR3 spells CALGELTPPSYDPWGIHKLIF. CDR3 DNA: TGTGCTCTTGGGGAACTAACCCCTCCTTCCTACGACCCTTGGGGGATACATAAACTCATCTTT.

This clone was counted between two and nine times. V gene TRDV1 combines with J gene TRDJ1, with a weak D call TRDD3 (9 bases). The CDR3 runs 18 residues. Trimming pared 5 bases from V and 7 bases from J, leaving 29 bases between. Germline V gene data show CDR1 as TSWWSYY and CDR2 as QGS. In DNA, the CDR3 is TGTGCTCTTGGGACCTGCTTCCTACTGGGGGACACAGGCTGTAAACTCATCTTT. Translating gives CALGTCFLLGDTGCKLIF.

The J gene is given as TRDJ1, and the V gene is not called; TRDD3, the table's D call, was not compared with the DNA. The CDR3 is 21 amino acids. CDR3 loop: CALGECPGENSRSVLAGKLIF. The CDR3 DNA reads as TGTGCTCTTGGGGAGTGCCCGGGTGAGAATTCCCGTTCAGTACTGGCCGGTAAACTCATCTTT.

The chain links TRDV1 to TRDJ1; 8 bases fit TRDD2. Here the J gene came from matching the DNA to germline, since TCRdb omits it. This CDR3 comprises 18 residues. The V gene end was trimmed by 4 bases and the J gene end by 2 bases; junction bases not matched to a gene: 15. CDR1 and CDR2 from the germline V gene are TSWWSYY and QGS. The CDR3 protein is CALGVGLPTRLSTDKLIF. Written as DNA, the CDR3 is TGTGCTCTTGGGGTCGGACTTCCTACGCGACTGAGTACCGATAAACTCATCTTT.

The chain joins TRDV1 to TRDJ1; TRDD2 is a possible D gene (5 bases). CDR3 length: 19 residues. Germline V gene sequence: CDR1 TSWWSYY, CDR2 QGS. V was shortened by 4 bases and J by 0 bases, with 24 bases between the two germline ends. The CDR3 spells CALGAPFYLNVPYTDKLIF. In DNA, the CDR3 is TGTGCTCTTGGGGCTCCCTTTTACTTGAATGTTCCTTACACCGATAAACTCATCTTT.

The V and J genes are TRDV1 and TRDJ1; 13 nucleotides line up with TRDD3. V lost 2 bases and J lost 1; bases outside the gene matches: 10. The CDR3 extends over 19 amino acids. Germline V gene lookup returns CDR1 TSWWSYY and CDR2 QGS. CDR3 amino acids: CALGEIDWGIRTPTDKLIF. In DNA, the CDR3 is TGTGCTCTTGGGGAAATCGACTGGGGGATACGTACTCCCACCGATAAACTCATCTTT.

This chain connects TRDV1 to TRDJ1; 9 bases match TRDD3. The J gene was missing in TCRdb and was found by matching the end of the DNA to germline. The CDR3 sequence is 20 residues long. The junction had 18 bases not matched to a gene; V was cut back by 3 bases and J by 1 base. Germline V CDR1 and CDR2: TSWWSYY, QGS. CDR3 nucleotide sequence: TGTGCTCTTGGGGACAACCTTGTTCCTACGCAGGGGATACGCACCGATAAACTCATCTTT. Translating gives CALGDNLVPTQGIRTDKLIF.

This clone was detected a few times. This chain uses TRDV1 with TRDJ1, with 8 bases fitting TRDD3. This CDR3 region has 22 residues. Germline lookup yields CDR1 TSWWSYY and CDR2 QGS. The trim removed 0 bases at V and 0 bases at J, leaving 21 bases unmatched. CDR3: CALGELNIPDNGGFRYTDKLIF. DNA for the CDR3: TGTGCTCTTGGGGAACTAAATATCCCAGATAATGGGGGATTCCGGTACACCGATAAACTCATCTTT.

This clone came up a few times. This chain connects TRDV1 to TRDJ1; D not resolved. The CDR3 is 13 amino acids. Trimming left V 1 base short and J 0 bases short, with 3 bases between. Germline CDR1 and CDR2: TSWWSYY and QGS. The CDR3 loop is CALGERDTDKLIF. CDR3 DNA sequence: TGTGCTCTTGGGGAACGAGACACCGATAAACTCATCTTT.

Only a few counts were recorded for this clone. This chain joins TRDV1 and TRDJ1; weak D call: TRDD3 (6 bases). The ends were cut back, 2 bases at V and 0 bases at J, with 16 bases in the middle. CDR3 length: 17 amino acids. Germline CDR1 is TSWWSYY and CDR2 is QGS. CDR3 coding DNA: TGTGCTCTTGGGGAATGGTTCTGCGGGGATTACACCGATAAACTCATCTTT. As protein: CALGEWFCGDYTDKLIF.

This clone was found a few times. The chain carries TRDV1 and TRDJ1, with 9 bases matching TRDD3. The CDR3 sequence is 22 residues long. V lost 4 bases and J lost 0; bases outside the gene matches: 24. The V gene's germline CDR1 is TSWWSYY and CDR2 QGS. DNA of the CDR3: TGTGCTCTTGGGGTCCCATTCCTACACACAGTAGTACTGGGGGACCACACCGATAAACTCATCTTT. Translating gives CALGVPFLHTVVLGDHTDKLIF.

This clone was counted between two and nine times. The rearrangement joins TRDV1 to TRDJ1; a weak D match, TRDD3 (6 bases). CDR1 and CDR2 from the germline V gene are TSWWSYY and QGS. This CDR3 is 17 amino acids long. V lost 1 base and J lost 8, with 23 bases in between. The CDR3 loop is CALGERSPVTGPKKLIF. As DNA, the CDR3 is TGTGCTCTTGGGGAACGCTCCCCCGTGACTGGGCCTAAGAAACTCATCTTT.

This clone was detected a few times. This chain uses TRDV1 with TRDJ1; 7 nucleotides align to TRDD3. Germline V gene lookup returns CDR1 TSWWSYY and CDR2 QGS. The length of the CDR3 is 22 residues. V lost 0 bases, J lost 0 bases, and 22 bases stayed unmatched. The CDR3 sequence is CALGELVLRTITGDPYTDKLIF. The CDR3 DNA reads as TGTGCTCTTGGGGAACTCGTCCTTCGTACAATTACTGGGGACCCCTACACCGATAAACTCATCTTT.

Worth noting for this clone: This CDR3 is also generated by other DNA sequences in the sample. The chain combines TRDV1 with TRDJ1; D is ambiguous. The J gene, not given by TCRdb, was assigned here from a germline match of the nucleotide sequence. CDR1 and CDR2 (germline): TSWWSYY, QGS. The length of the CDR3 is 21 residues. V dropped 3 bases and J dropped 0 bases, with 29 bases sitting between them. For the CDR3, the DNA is TGTGCTCTTGGGGACCCCCCCGGAACACTAGGACAAGGCGGGTACACCGATAAACTCATCTTT. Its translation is CALGDPPGTLGQGGYTDKLIF.

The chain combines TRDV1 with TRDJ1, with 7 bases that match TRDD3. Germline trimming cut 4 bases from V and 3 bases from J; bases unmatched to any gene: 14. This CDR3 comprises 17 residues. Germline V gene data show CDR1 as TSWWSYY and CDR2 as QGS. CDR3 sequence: CALGVPWGDGDADKLIF. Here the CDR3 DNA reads TGTGCTCTTGGGGTCCCTTGGGGGGATGGAGATGCCGATAAACTCATCTTT.

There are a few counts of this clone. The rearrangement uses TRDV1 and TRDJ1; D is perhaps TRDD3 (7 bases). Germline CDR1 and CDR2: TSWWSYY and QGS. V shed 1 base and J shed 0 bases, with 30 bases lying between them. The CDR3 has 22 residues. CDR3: CALGEPTTPTGGYGAYTDKLIF. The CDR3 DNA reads TGTGCTCTTGGGGAACCGACAACTCCTACTGGAGGATACGGGGCTTACACCGATAAACTCATCTTT.

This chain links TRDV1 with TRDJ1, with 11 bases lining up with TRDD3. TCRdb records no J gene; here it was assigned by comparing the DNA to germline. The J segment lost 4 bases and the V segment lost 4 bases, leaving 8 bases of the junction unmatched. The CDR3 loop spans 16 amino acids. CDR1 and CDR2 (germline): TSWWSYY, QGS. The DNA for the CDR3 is TGTGCTCTTGGGGCTTACTGGGGGATAAGGAGCGATAAACTCATCTTT. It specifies CALGAYWGIRSDKLIF.

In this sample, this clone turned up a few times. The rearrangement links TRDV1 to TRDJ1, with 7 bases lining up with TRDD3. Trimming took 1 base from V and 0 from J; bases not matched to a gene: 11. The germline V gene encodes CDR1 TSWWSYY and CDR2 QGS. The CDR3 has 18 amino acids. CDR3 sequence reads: CALGEPISQGGYTDKLIF. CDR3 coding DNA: TGTGCTCTTGGGGAACCGATCTCACAGGGGGGATACACCGATAAACTCATCTTT.

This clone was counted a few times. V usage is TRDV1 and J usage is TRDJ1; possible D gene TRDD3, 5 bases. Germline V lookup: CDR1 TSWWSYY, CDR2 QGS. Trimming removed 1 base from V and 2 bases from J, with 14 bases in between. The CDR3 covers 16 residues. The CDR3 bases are TGTGCTCTTGGGGAACGTGAGGGGGTCTCAACCGATAAACTCATCTTT. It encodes CALGEREGVSTDKLIF.

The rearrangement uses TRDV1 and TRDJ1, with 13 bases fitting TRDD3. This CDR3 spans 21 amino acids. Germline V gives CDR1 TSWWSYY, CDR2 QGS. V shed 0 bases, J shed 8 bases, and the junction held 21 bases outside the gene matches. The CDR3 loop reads CALGELTLRQPLLGDTLKLIF. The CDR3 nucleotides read TGTGCTCTTGGGGAACTAACCCTACGACAGCCCTTACTGGGGGATACGCTCAAACTCATCTTT.

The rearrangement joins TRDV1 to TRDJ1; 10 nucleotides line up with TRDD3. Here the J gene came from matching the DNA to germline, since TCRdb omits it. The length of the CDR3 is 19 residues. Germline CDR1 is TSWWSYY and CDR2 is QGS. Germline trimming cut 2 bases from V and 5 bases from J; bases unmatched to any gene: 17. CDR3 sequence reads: CALGEGLATGGSYEDKLIF. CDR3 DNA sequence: TGTGCTCTTGGGGAAGGGTTGGCAACTGGGGGATCTTATGAGGATAAACTCATCTTT.

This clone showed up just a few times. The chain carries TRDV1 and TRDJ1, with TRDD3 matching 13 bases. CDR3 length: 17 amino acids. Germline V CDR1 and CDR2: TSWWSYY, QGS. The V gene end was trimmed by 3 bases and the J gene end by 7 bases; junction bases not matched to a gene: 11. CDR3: CALGDPPPTGGYGKLIF. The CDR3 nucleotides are TGTGCTCTTGGGGATCCCCCTCCTACTGGGGGATACGGTAAACTCATCTTT.

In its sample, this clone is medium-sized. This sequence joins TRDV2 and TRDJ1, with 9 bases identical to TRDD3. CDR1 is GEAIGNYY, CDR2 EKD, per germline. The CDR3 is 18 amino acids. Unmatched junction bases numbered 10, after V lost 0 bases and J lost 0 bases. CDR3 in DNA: TGTGCCTGTGACACCCCATACTGGGGGACCGAGTACACCGATAAACTCATCTTT. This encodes CACDTPYWGTEYTDKLIF.

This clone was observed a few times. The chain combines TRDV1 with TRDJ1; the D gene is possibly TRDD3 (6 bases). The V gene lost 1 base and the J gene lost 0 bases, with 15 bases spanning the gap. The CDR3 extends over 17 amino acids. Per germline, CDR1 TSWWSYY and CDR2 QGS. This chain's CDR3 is CALGERVLGEYTDKLIF. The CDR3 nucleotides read TGTGCTCTTGGGGAACGGGTACTGGGAGAGTACACCGATAAACTCATCTTT.

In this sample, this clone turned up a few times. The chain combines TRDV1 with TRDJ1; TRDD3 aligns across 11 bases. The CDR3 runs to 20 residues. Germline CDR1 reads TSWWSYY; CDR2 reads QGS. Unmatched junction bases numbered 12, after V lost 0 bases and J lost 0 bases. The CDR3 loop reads CALGELVWGIRISYTDKLIF. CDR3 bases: TGTGCTCTTGGGGAACTCGTTTGGGGGATACGCATCTCGTACACCGATAAACTCATCTTT.